What follows are 10 T cell receptor beta chains derived from one specimen sequenced in a study of cytomegalovirus exposure and HLA in healthy donors. The primer mix had 60 Vbeta and 13 Jbeta primers. Profiled with immunoSEQ multiplex PCR; TCRdb holds only in-frame clones, not every one. This table holds some 100,000 clones, 79% found once. The sequencing input was PBMCs. These receptors all come from a female donor in good health and CMV-seropositive.

DNA for the CDR3: TGCAGCGCCACAGAAGTGGCGGGAGGGCCCTACGAGCAGTACTTC. It translates to CSATEVAGGPYEQYF. V and J are TRBV29-1 and TRBJ2-7; 9 bases fit TRBD2. In germline, CDR1 is SQVTM, CDR2 ANQGSEA. The ends lost 7 bases at V and 2 bases at J; junction bases unmatched: 12. CDR3 length equals 15 residues.

This clone was counted a few times. The V gene is TRBV5-1, the J gene TRBJ2-3; 12 nucleotides match TRBD2. Germline lookup yields CDR1 SGHRS and CDR2 YFSETQ. The V segment lost 0 bases and the J segment 6 bases; nucleotides outside the gene matches: 5. The CDR3 loop spans 16 amino acids. CDR3 nucleotides: TGCGCCAGCAGCTTGGTCCTAGCGGGAGGGGCGGATACGCAGTATTTT. This codes for CASSLVLAGGADTQYF.

V gene TRBV11-2 combines with J gene TRBJ2-1; possibly TRBD1 for D (6 bases). The CDR3 has 13 residues. CDR1 and CDR2 from the germline V gene are SGHAT and FQNNGV. The germline V and J ends were trimmed by 1 base and 12 bases, with 13 bases remaining between them. CDR3 in amino acids: CASSLGTQGRQFF. The CDR3 region has the DNA TGTGCCAGCAGCTTAGGCACACAGGGACGGCAGTTCTTC. The variable domain in full, with the rest retrieved from reference TRBV11-2 and TRBJ2-1, is EAGVAQSPRYKIIEKRQSVAFWCNPISGHATLYWYQQILGQGPKLLIQFQNNGVVDDSQLPKDRFSAERLKGVDSTLKIQPAKLEDSAVYLCASSLGTQGRQFFGPGTRLTVL.

The gene calls are TRBV7-9 and TRBJ1-4; D might be TRBD1 (6 bases). This CDR3 spans 14 amino acids. Germline V CDR1 and CDR2: SEHNR, FQNEAQ (reference sequence). V was trimmed by 5 bases and J by 5 bases, leaving 12 bases between them. CDR3 sequence: CASSKTGINEKLFF. The CDR3, as DNA: TGTGCCAGCAGCAAAACAGGGATCAATGAAAAACTGTTTTTT.

This clone has only a few counts. This chain joins TRBV5-1 and TRBJ2-5, with TRBD1 matching 9 bases. This CDR3 has 14 residues. In germline, CDR1 is SGHRS, CDR2 YFSETQ. The V and J ends lost 4 bases and 5 bases, in that order; junction bases with no gene match: 6. This chain's CDR3 is CASSPQGARETQYF. The CDR3 coding sequence is TGCGCCAGCAGCCCACAGGGGGCGAGGGAGACCCAGTACTTC.

This clone was counted once. In the same sample, other DNA sequences code for this CDR3. The V gene is TRBV4-3, the J gene TRBJ2-5; TRBD1 agrees at 9 bases. Germline trimming cut 0 bases from V and 3 bases from J; bases unmatched to any gene: 2. Looked up from germline, CDR1 is LGHNA and CDR2 is YSLEER. CDR3 size: 15 residues. In DNA, the CDR3 is TGCGCCAGCAGCCAAGAGCGGGACAGGGAAGAGACCCAGTACTTC. This sequence encodes CASSQERDREETQYF.

The J gene is TRBJ2-1, the V gene TRBV10-2; 10 bases map to TRBD1. Germline CDR1 and CDR2: WSHSY and SAAADI. The CDR3 has 13 amino acids. V shed 6 bases, J shed 7 bases, and the junction held 3 bases outside the gene matches. CDR3 DNA: TGCGCCAGCAGGGGACAGGGGAAGAATGAGCAGTTCTTC. Its translation is CASRGQGKNEQFF.

The DNA of the CDR3 is TGTGCCAGCACGTCGCGGGAGGGCTACGAGCAGTACTTC. Residues: CASTSREGYEQYF. The chain recombines TRBV6-6 with TRBJ2-7; 9 nucleotides align to TRBD2. Germline lookup yields CDR1 MNHNY and CDR2 SVGAGI (reference sequence). With 7 bases clipped from V and 3 bases from J, the junction kept 4 bases outside the gene matches. The CDR3 has 13 amino acids.

This sequence joins TRBV6-6 and TRBJ2-2; possibly TRBD1 for D (6 bases). Germline V gene sequence: CDR1 MNHNY, CDR2 SVGAGI (reference sequence). V lost 5 bases to trimming and J lost 5 bases, with 9 bases between them. This CDR3 contains 13 residues. DNA for the CDR3: TGTGCCAGCAGTAAGACAGGTACCGGGGAGCTGTTTTTT. Translated, it gives CASSKTGTGELFF.

The gene calls are TRBV9 and TRBJ1-4; a possible D gene is TRBD1 (5 bases). The V gene lost 1 base and the J gene lost 5 bases, with 12 bases spanning the gap. Looked up from germline, CDR1 is SGDLS and CDR2 is YYNGEE. The CDR3 is made up of 15 amino acids. The CDR3 sequence is CASSVWGGDNEKLFF. CDR3 DNA sequence: TGTGCCAGCAGCGTATGGGGGGGTGACAATGAAAAACTGTTTTTT.